This passage covers 19 T cell receptor beta chains from one sample sequenced in a study of Graves' ophthalmopathy and Graves' hyperthyroidism. RNA transcripts yielded amplified TCR beta CDR3 regions. The authors performed first-round RT-PCR with HTBI primers and then a second-round multiplex PCR. Using its own MiXCR run on the multiplex PCR reads, TCRdb lists one record per CDR3 protein. The sample has hundreds of thousands of distinct CDR3 sequences, 21% seen once. Material: peripheral blood. These receptors originate from a woman younger than 30 with stable Graves' hyperthyroidism.

The J gene is TRBJ2-7, the V gene TRBV18; perhaps TRBD2 as D (6 bases). Trimming removed 2 bases from V and 7 bases from J, with 15 bases in between. Germline CDR1 KGHSH, CDR2 LQKENI. The CDR3 spans 14 residues. CDR3 DNA: TGTGCCAGCTCACCAGGCACGACGGCGGGGGAGCAGTACTTC. Translation gives CASSPGTTAGEQYF. Full variable domain (outside the CDR3, taken from reference TRBV18 and TRBJ2-7): NAGVMQNPRHLVRRRGQEARLRCSPMKGHSHVYWYRQLPEEGLKFMVYLQKENIIDESGMPKERFSAEFPKEGPSILRIQQVVRGDSAAYFCASSPGTTAGEQYFGPGTRLTVT.

This clonotype was recorded many times. This rearrangement joins TRBV6-2 or TRBV6-3 to TRBJ2-7; D is unresolved. V lost 0 bases and J 1 base, leaving 13 bases between the germline ends. Per germline, CDR1 MNHEY and CDR2 SVGEGT. The CDR3 is 16 residues long. CDR3 in DNA: TGTGCCAGCAGTTACTCCGGCTTAACCTCGTCCTACGAGCAGTACTTC. Amino acid sequence: CASSYSGLTSSYEQYF.

As regards this clonotype: The junction departs from germline at one end; a sequencing error may be responsible. V usage is TRBV6-1 and J usage is TRBJ1-1; perhaps TRBD1 as D (6 bases). The germline gives CDR1 MNHNS, CDR2 SASEGT. The length of the CDR3 is 13 residues. CDR3: CASRDSLNTEPFF. In nucleotides, the CDR3 is TGTGCCAGCAGGGACAGCCTGAACACTGAACCTTTCTTT.

The chain has TRBV11-1 and TRBJ2-5; 15 bases fit TRBD2. The germline V gene encodes CDR1 SGHAT and CDR2 FQDESV (reference sequence). The trim removed 4 bases at V and 5 bases at J, leaving 14 bases unmatched. CDR3 length: 19 residues. The CDR3: CASSSLSGLAGGPTETQYF. As DNA, the CDR3 is TGTGCCAGCAGCTCACTCTCGGGACTAGCGGGAGGCCCCACGGAGACCCAGTACTTC.

At least ten counts were recorded for this clonotype. The chain uses TRBV6-1 and TRBJ2-7; D is tentatively TRBD1 or TRBD2 (5 bases each). The CDR3 runs 15 residues. The ends were cut back, 6 bases at V and 1 base at J, with 16 bases in the middle. CDR1 is MNHNS, CDR2 SASEGT, per germline. The CDR3 bases are TGTGCCAGCAGGGCACGACAGAGGGGATCCTACGAGCAGTACTTC. Translation: CASRARQRGSYEQYF.

This clonotype showed up just a few times. The chain combines TRBV28 with TRBJ2-7; D call uncertain. The V and J ends lost 3 bases and 3 bases respectively, with 12 bases between them. Per the germline V gene, CDR1 is MDHEN and CDR2 is SYDVKM. The CDR3 covers 14 residues. The CDR3 region is CASSLLAQNYEQYF. The CDR3 bases are TGTGCCAGCAGTTTGTTGGCCCAAAACTACGAGCAGTACTTC.

This clonotype was picked up many times. The V gene is TRBV20-1, the J gene TRBJ1-1, with TRBD1 as a possible D gene (6 bases). Germline V lookup: CDR1 DFQATT, CDR2 SNEGSKA (reference sequence). Trimming removed 4 bases at V and 4 bases at J, with 16 bases between. CDR3 length equals 14 residues. This CDR3 reads CSATGTGRVTEAFF. The CDR3, as DNA: TGCAGTGCTACGGGAACAGGGAGGGTCACTGAAGCTTTCTTT.

The gene calls are TRBV30 and TRBJ2-7, with 7 bases aligning to TRBD1. The CDR3 totals 14 residues. Trimming took 0 bases from V and 2 from J; bases not matched to a gene: 4. CDR1 GTSNPN and CDR2 SVGIG come from the germline V gene (reference sequence). The CDR3 sequence: CAWSVSRGTYEQYF. The DNA for the CDR3 is TGTGCCTGGAGTGTCTCCAGGGGGACCTACGAGCAGTACTTC.

This clonotype was seen ten or more times. The chain links TRBV5-1 to TRBJ2-7, with 13 nucleotides matching TRBD2. Trimming took 2 bases from V and 6 from J; bases not matched to a gene: 5. CDR3 size: 15 residues. Germline assignment: CDR1 SGHRS and CDR2 YFSETQ. CDR3 in amino acids: CASSFGLAGASEQYF. CDR3 DNA: TGCGCCAGCAGCTTTGGACTAGCGGGAGCTTCCGAGCAGTACTTC.

The sample holds many counts of this clonotype. This CDR3 reads CSVTQGGKETQYF. DNA of the CDR3: TGCAGCGTTACACAGGGGGGTAAAGAGACCCAGTACTTC. The chain employs TRBV29-1 and TRBJ2-5; 8 bases match TRBD1. The CDR3 is 13 amino acids. V was clipped by 5 bases and J by 3 bases; unmatched bases: 5. From germline, CDR1 is SQVTM and CDR2 ANQGSEA.

This clonotype has at least ten counts. The chain couples TRBV19 to TRBJ2-2, with 7 bases identical to TRBD2. CDR3 length: 17 amino acids. Germline CDR1 LNHDA, CDR2 SQIVND (reference sequence). With V trimmed by 6 bases and J by 0 bases, 10 bases remained unmatched. This chain's CDR3 is CASRRRGRSTNTGELFF. The CDR3, as DNA: TGTGCCAGTAGGCGGCGCGGGAGATCAACGAACACCGGGGAGCTGTTTTTT.

This clonotype was seen repeatedly, ten times or more. DNA of the CDR3: TGCAGTGCGTCAGGGATCCGTAACCAAGAGACCCAGTACTTC. Translation: CSASGIRNQETQYF. The chain carries TRBV20-1 and TRBJ2-5; tentative D call: TRBD1 (5 bases). The V end lost 6 bases, the J end lost 0 bases, and 14 bases lay between the germline ends. The CDR3 runs to 14 residues. Per germline, CDR1 DFQATT and CDR2 SNEGSKA (reference sequence).

This clonotype was counted many times. The chain is built from TRBV6-5 and TRBJ1-1; D unclear. Trimming cost V 0 bases and J 1 base, with 3 bases left between them. This CDR3 contains 13 residues. The germline CDR1 and CDR2 sequences are MNHEY and SVGAGI. CDR3 bases: TGTGCCAGCAGTTACTCTAAGAACACTGAAGCTTTCTTT. Translation: CASSYSKNTEAFF.

This clonotype was counted at least ten times. The V call is TRBV6-2 or TRBV6-3, the J call TRBJ1-5; D is possibly TRBD1 (5 bases). Per the germline V gene, CDR1 is MNHEY and CDR2 is SVGEGT. The V gene lost 6 bases and the J gene lost 3 bases, with 18 bases spanning the gap. The CDR3 totals 16 residues. CDR3 DNA: TGTGCCAGCAGCCGAGGACAACAAGGCCCCAATCAGCCCCAGCATTTT. Residues: CASSRGQQGPNQPQHF.

This clonotype appeared many times. The gene calls are TRBV29-1 and TRBJ2-5, with 8 bases lining up with TRBD1. The V gene end was trimmed by 3 bases and the J gene end by 7 bases; junction bases not matched to a gene: 7. The V gene's germline CDR1 is SQVTM and CDR2 ANQGSEA. The CDR3 consists of 13 residues. CDR3 DNA: TGCAGCGTTGAGAGCAGGGGGCGGGGGACCCAGTACTTC. This codes for CSVESRGRGTQYF.

The chain carries TRBV15 and TRBJ2-7; 7 bases line up with TRBD1. V lost 3 bases to trimming and J lost 5 bases; unmatched junction nucleotides: 13. Per the germline V gene, CDR1 is LNHNV and CDR2 is YYDKDF (reference sequence). The length of the CDR3 is 16 residues. CDR3 bases: TGTGCCACCAGCAGCGGGGACAGAAGGGGGAATGACGAGCAGTACTTC. This encodes CATSSGDRRGNDEQYF. The full variable domain, with the rest looked up from reference TRBV15 and TRBJ2-7, is DAMVIQNPRYQVTQFGKPVTLSCSQTLNHNVMYWYQQKSSQAPKLLFHYYDKDFNNEADTPDNFQSRRPNTSFCFLDIRSPGLGDTAMYLCATSSGDRRGNDEQYFGPGTRLTVT.

The V and J genes are TRBV6-5 and TRBJ1-6, with a possible D match to TRBD1 (6 bases). The CDR3 loop spans 16 amino acids. Between the trimmed V and J ends, which lost 0 bases and 6 bases, there was a span of 12 bases. The germline V gene encodes CDR1 MNHEY and CDR2 SVGAGI. The CDR3 protein is CASSYSPDSSNSPLHF. The CDR3 region has the DNA TGTGCCAGCAGTTACTCGCCGGACAGTAGTAATTCACCCCTCCACTTT.

This clonotype was seen repeatedly, ten times or more. At one end, the junction sequence differs from germline, possibly due to a read error. The chain joins TRBV13 to TRBJ2-4; 8 nucleotides line up with TRBD1. CDR3 length: 12 amino acids. Germline loops: CDR1 PRHDT, CDR2 FYEKMQ (reference sequence). The CDR3 bases are TGTGCCAGCGGAGGACAGGGAAACATTAAGTACTTC. It codes for CASGGQGNIKYF.

Many counts were recorded for this clonotype. The V and J genes are TRBV20-1 and TRBJ2-7; 8 bases match TRBD2. Germline V gives CDR1 DFQATT, CDR2 SNEGSKA (reference sequence). V shed 3 bases, J shed 1 base, and the junction held 8 bases outside the gene matches. The CDR3 totals 15 residues. CDR3 bases: TGCAGTGCTAGCCGGCGACCGGGAGGGTCCTACGAGCAGTACTTC. It specifies CSASRRPGGSYEQYF.